This is a list of T cell receptor beta chains from one sample in a study of cytomegalovirus exposure and HLA in healthy donors. Only in-frame clones appear in the TCRdb table, and some are missing; sequencing was by immunoSEQ multiplex PCR. This repertoire shows 100,000 to 150,000 clones, 83% found once; its top ten account for more than 3.5%. What was sequenced was PBMCs. Receptor source: a woman aged 35 to 49 in good health and CMV-seropositive. Each CDR3 is given with its conserved first and last residue. A D gene is named only where the DNA matches it firmly. The listing skips clone size in some rows; elsewhere it reads once, few, many or a size class.

J: TRBJ2-2; V: TRBV28; size: NA; D: NA; DNA: TGTGCCAGTGTTACCCCCACAGGGACGAAAAAGATGAGCACCGGGGAGCTGTTTTTT; CDR3: CASVTPTGTKKMSTGELFF
J: TRBJ2-1; V: TRBV9; size: NA; D: TRBD2; DNA: TGTGCCAGCAGCGTAGGGAGCGGGAGTTACAATGAGCAGTTCTTC; CDR3: CASSVGSGSYNEQFF
J: TRBJ2-7; V: TRBV6-5; size: NA; D: TRBD1; DNA: TGTGCCAGCAGTCCCGGACAGGGGGGGGAGCAGTACTTC; CDR3: CASSPGQGGEQYF
J: TRBJ2-7; V: TRBV15; size: NA; D: NA; DNA: TGTGCCACCAGCAGAGATCAGGGGAACTTCCACGAGCAGTACTTC; CDR3: CATSRDQGNFHEQYF
J: TRBJ2-1; V: TRBV15; size: NA; D: TRBD1; DNA: TGTGCCACCAGCAGAACTCCCGGGACAGGGAACAATGAGCAGTTCTTC; CDR3: CATSRTPGTGNNEQFF
J: TRBJ2-1; V: TRBV9; size: NA; D: TRBD2; DNA: TGTGCCAGCAGCGACACTAGCGGGAGTTACAATGAGCAGTTCTTC; CDR3: CASSDTSGSYNEQFF
J: TRBJ1-1; V: TRBV11-2; size: NA; D: NA; DNA: TGTGCCAGCAGCTTAGTTGAGTCAGGGAACACTGAAGCTTTCTTT; CDR3: CASSLVESGNTEAFF
J: TRBJ1-2; V: TRBV5-1; size: NA; D: TRBD1; DNA: TGCGCCAGCAGCTTGGAGACAGGGACCTACTATGGCTACACCTTC; CDR3: CASSLETGTYYGYTF
J: TRBJ2-1; V: TRBV2; size: NA; D: TRBD2; DNA: TGTGCCAGCAGTGAAAATCTAGCGGGAGGTGAGCAGTTCTTC; CDR3: CASSENLAGGEQFF
J: TRBJ2-7; V: TRBV5-1; size: few; D: TRBD2; DNA: TGCGCCAGCAGCTTCGGGACTAGCGGAAACAGCTCCTACGAGCAGTACTTC; CDR3: CASSFGTSGNSSYEQYF
J: TRBJ1-1; V: TRBV5-6; size: NA; D: TRBD1; DNA: TGTGCCAGCAGCGTCGACAGGGCCACTGAAGCTTTCTTT; CDR3: CASSVDRATEAFF
J: TRBJ1-5; V: TRBV2; size: NA; D: NA; DNA: TGTGCCAGCAGTGAAGCGCTTCTTCAGGGCGTACAGCATTTT; CDR3: CASSEALLQGVQHF
J: TRBJ1-1; V: TRBV5-1; size: NA; D: NA; DNA: TGCGCCAGCAGTAAAGAGGGCCTTAGCACTGAAGCTTTCTTT; CDR3: CASSKEGLSTEAFF
J: TRBJ1-5; V: TRBV7-9; size: NA; D: NA; DNA: TGTGCCAGCAGCTTGGGTCAGGGGCCCCAGCATTTT; CDR3: CASSLGQGPQHF
J: TRBJ2-5; V: TRBV5-1; size: NA; D: NA; DNA: TGCGCCAGCAGCCCCTCAAAAGCCTTAGGGGTAGAGACCCAGTACTTC; CDR3: CASSPSKALGVETQYF
J: TRBJ2-2; V: TRBV19; size: NA; D: TRBD1; DNA: TGTGCCAGTAGTTTATTTTGGGACAGGGAATTAGGCACCGGGGAGCTGTTTTTT; CDR3: CASSLFWDRELGTGELFF
J: TRBJ1-1; V: TRBV28; size: NA; D: NA; DNA: TGTGCCAGCAGTTTGGGGGGGTCGGACACTGAAGCTTTCTTT; CDR3: CASSLGGSDTEAFF
J: TRBJ1-2; V: TRBV19; size: NA; D: NA; DNA: TGTGCCAGTAGTATAGATCCACAGGGCTATGGCTACACCTTC; CDR3: CASSIDPQGYGYTF
J: TRBJ2-3; V: TRBV9; size: once; D: NA; DNA: TGTGCCAGCACCACCCACGGGGGACCCACAGATACGCAGTATTTT; CDR3: CASTTHGGPTDTQYF
J: TRBJ1-1; V: TRBV9; size: NA; D: NA; DNA: TGTGCCAGCAGCAAAGGGGGTAGGGTTGGCACTGAAGCTTTCTTT; CDR3: CASSKGGRVGTEAFF
J: TRBJ2-5; V: TRBV7-2; size: NA; D: NA; DNA: TGTGCCAGCAGCTTAGATCCCGTGGAGACCCAGTACTTC; CDR3: CASSLDPVETQYF
J: TRBJ1-2; V: TRBV7-2; size: NA; D: TRBD1; DNA: TGTGCCAGCAGCCCCCTGCGGACAGGGGGACTCTATGGCTACACCTTC; CDR3: CASSPLRTGGLYGYTF
J: TRBJ1-2; V: TRBV19; size: NA; D: NA; DNA: TGTGCCAGTAGTATTTCCGGGGAGAATGGCTACACCTTC; CDR3: CASSISGENGYTF
J: TRBJ1-1; V: TRBV5-7; size: NA; D: NA; DNA: TGTGCCAGCAGCTTGACAGAGAACACTGAAGCTTTCTTT; CDR3: CASSLTENTEAFF
J: TRBJ2-1; V: TRBV6-5; size: few; D: TRBD1; DNA: TGTGCCAGCAGTATCTACAGGGGCGAGGGTGAGCAGTTCTTC; CDR3: CASSIYRGEGEQFF
J: TRBJ1-2; V: TRBV6-5; size: NA; D: NA; DNA: TGTGCCAGCAGTTACAGCCCCAGGGCCTATGGCTACACCTTC; CDR3: CASSYSPRAYGYTF
J: TRBJ2-2; V: TRBV29-1; size: once; D: TRBD1; DNA: TGCAGCGTCCTGGGACAGCTGAACACCGGGGAGCTGTTTTTT; CDR3: CSVLGQLNTGELFF
J: TRBJ2-7; V: TRBV30; size: NA; D: TRBD2; DNA: TGTGCCTGGGCCACGCCTGGGCTAGCGGACGAGCAGTACTTC; CDR3: CAWATPGLADEQYF
J: TRBJ1-2; V: TRBV28; size: NA; D: NA; DNA: TGTGCCAGCAGTTTAATCTCGGGTAGTGGCTACACCTTC; CDR3: CASSLISGSGYTF
J: TRBJ2-2; V: TRBV19; size: NA; D: NA; DNA: TGTGCCAGTATGTATGTGGGAGATCAAACCGGGGAGCTGTTTTTT; CDR3: CASMYVGDQTGELFF
J: TRBJ2-1; V: TRBV12-5; size: NA; D: TRBD1; DNA: TGTGCTAGTGGTACCGGACAGGGCGACAATGAGCAGTTCTTC; CDR3: CASGTGQGDNEQFF
J: TRBJ1-2; V: TRBV6-5; size: NA; D: NA; DNA: TGTGCCAGCAGTTACAGTGTCAGCTATGGCTACACCTTC; CDR3: CASSYSVSYGYTF
J: TRBJ2-1; V: TRBV11-2; size: NA; D: NA; DNA: TGTGCCAGCAGCCCCCTAGAGATTTTATACAATGAGCAGTTCTTC; CDR3: CASSPLEILYNEQFF
J: TRBJ1-6; V: TRBV30; size: once; D: TRBD1; DNA: TGTGCCTGGTTAGGGGGCGAGGAACCCCTCCACTTT; CDR3: CAWLGGEEPLHF
J: TRBJ1-2; V: TRBV6-1; size: NA; D: NA; DNA: TGTGCCAGCTGGAACAGGCTTAACTATGGCTACACCTTC; CDR3: CASWNRLNYGYTF
J: TRBJ2-5; V: TRBV30; size: NA; D: TRBD1; DNA: TGTGCCTGGACCGCCCAGACAGGGGGGAAGGAGACCCAGTACTTC; CDR3: CAWTAQTGGKETQYF
J: TRBJ2-7; V: TRBV27; size: NA; D: TRBD2; DNA: TGTGCCAGCAGTTGGGGGACTAGCGGGTACGAGCAGTACTTC; CDR3: CASSWGTSGYEQYF
J: TRBJ1-3; V: TRBV5-1; size: NA; D: TRBD1; DNA: TGCGCCAGCAGCTGGGACCGGGACAGGGAAAACTCTGGAAACACCATATATTTT; CDR3: CASSWDRDRENSGNTIYF
J: TRBJ1-1; V: TRBV7-2; size: NA; D: NA; DNA: TGTGCCAGCAGCTACTCGACAGTATCCATGAACACTGAAGCTTTCTTT; CDR3: CASSYSTVSMNTEAFF
J: TRBJ2-7; V: TRBV6-4; size: NA; D: NA; DNA: TGTGCCAGCAGTGAACCGACAGGGACTCCCTACGAGCAGTACTTC; CDR3: CASSEPTGTPYEQYF
J: TRBJ2-3; V: TRBV5-6; size: NA; D: NA; DNA: TGTGCCAGCAGCTTGGACATCGTCACAGATACGCAGTATTTT; CDR3: CASSLDIVTDTQYF
J: TRBJ2-7; V: TRBV30; size: once; D: NA; DNA: TGTGCCTGGAGCCTGAACAGCGAGCAGTACTTC; CDR3: CAWSLNSEQYF
J: TRBJ2-1; V: TRBV29-1; size: NA; D: NA; DNA: TGCAGCGTTCGGCGGGAAGTTAAGCAGTTCTTC; CDR3: CSVRREVKQFF
J: TRBJ2-7; V: TRBV28; size: NA; D: NA; DNA: TGTGCCAGCAGTCCCCGCGGGGAGCAGTACTTC; CDR3: CASSPRGEQYF
J: TRBJ2-2; V: TRBV5-1; size: NA; D: TRBD2; DNA: TGCGCCAGCAGCTTGTCGGCGGGAGGGAACACCGGGGAGCTGTTTTTT; CDR3: CASSLSAGGNTGELFF
J: TRBJ2-5; V: TRBV15; size: few; D: NA; DNA: TGTGCCACCAGCAGGAGGACAGACGCAGAGACCCAGTACTTC; CDR3: CATSRRTDAETQYF
J: TRBJ1-3; V: TRBV28; size: few; D: NA; DNA: TGTGCCAGCAGGTCACAGGGAAATATAAACACCATATATTTT; CDR3: CASRSQGNINTIYF
J: TRBJ2-7; V: TRBV5-1; size: NA; D: TRBD2; DNA: TGCGCCAGCAGCTGGGGGACTAGCGGGGGGAGCTCCTACGAGCAGTACTTC; CDR3: CASSWGTSGGSSYEQYF
J: TRBJ2-5; V: TRBV30; size: few; D: NA; DNA: TGTGCCTGGAGTGTAAGTCGGGAGACCCAGTACTTC; CDR3: CAWSVSRETQYF